These 32 T cell receptor beta chains originate from one sample sequenced in a study of T cell responses to AZD1222 COVID-19 vaccine. Only in-frame clones appear in the TCRdb table, and some are missing; sequencing was by immunoSEQ multiplex PCR. The repertoire has 90,000 to 110,000 clones, about 88% of them found once; the top ten carry roughly 15%. Here the sequenced sample was peripheral blood, taken on day 0 of AZD1222 vaccination. Source of these receptors: an adult in good health.

The gene calls are TRBV5-1 and TRBJ2-1, with 14 bases matching TRBD2. CDR3 size: 17 residues. Looked up from germline, CDR1 is SGHRS and CDR2 is YFSETQ. The V and J ends lost 0 bases and 15 bases, in that order; junction bases with no gene match: 14. CDR3 protein: CASSLGGTSGSIRVGFF. The CDR3 DNA follows: TGCGCCAGCAGCTTGGGTGGGACTAGCGGGAGTATTCGAGTTGGGTTCTTC.

This chain joins TRBV5-4 and TRBJ2-6; D might be TRBD2 (6 bases). This CDR3 has 16 residues. Germline V lookup: CDR1 SGHNT, CDR2 YYREEE (reference sequence). The V end was cut by 0 bases, the J end by 2 bases, with 9 bases between. CDR3 protein: CASSLVRGTGANVLTF. The CDR3 coding sequence is TGTGCCAGCAGCTTGGTTCGCGGGACTGGGGCCAACGTCCTGACTTTC.

The J gene is TRBJ2-2, the V gene TRBV7-8, with D possibly TRBD1 on 7 matching bases. Trimming stripped 6 bases from V and 5 bases from J, with 10 bases between. The CDR3 covers 13 residues. CDR1 is SGHVS and CDR2 is FQNEAQ in the germline V gene. For the CDR3, the DNA is TGTGCCAGCAGTCCAGGGGGGACCGGGGAGCTGTTTTTT. The encoded protein is CASSPGGTGELFF.

The chain recombines TRBV11-1 with TRBJ1-1; no reliable D call. The CDR3 contains 14 residues. Trimming cost V 6 bases and J 2 bases, with 13 bases left between them. Per germline, CDR1 SGHAT and CDR2 FQDESV (reference sequence). CDR3 DNA: TGTGCCAGCAGTCCCCGGGTGGGTAACACTGAAGCTTTCTTT. Translated, it gives CASSPRVGNTEAFF.

V gene TRBV30 combines with J gene TRBJ1-2; D uncertain. CDR1 is GTSNPN and CDR2 is SVGIG in the germline V gene (reference sequence). The CDR3 has 15 amino acids. The V gene lost 0 bases and the J gene lost 2 bases, with 13 bases spanning the gap. DNA for the CDR3: TGTGCCTGGAGTGTACAATCAGGCCCCAACTATGGCTACACCTTC. This sequence encodes CAWSVQSGPNYGYTF.

V and J are TRBV6-5 and TRBJ1-2; D gene ambiguous. Trimming took 6 bases from V and 3 from J, leaving 17 bases between them. CDR1 and CDR2 (germline): MNHEY, SVGAGI. The CDR3 sequence is 15 residues long. The CDR3 spells CASRVPELSYYGYTF. Written as DNA, the CDR3 is TGTGCCAGCAGGGTTCCGGAGTTATCTTACTATGGCTACACCTTC.

This chain uses TRBV7-3 with TRBJ2-7, with 8 bases lining up with TRBD1. The CDR3 has 14 amino acids. With V trimmed by 3 bases and J by 2 bases, 3 bases remained unmatched. Germline V gene lookup returns CDR1 SGHTA and CDR2 FQGTGA. CDR3 sequence: CASSLAGGPYEQYF. The DNA for the CDR3 is TGTGCCAGCAGCTTGGCAGGGGGCCCCTACGAGCAGTACTTC.

Here the CDR3 reads CASSTRGGRTEAFF. The DNA for the CDR3 is TGTGCCAGCAGCACCCGGGGAGGGCGGACTGAAGCTTTCTTT. This chain connects TRBV9 to TRBJ1-1; D uncertain. This CDR3 spans 14 amino acids. With 4 bases removed from V and 5 bases from J, the gap between germline ends came to 15 bases. Germline V gene sequence: CDR1 SGDLS, CDR2 YYNGEE.

This clone was recorded once. The chain uses TRBV5-4 and TRBJ2-1; D may be TRBD2 (6 bases). The CDR3 runs to 15 residues. With 7 bases removed from V and 0 bases from J, the gap between germline ends came to 14 bases. Germline V gene lookup returns CDR1 SGHNT and CDR2 YYREEE (reference sequence). In DNA, the CDR3 is TGTGCCAGCTCCGGAGGGAGAAGCTCCTACAATGAGCAGTTCTTC. Protein sequence: CASSGGRSSYNEQFF.

In nucleotides, the CDR3 is TGTGCCATCAGGCCTAGCAGTGGGGAGCAGTTCTTC. Protein: CAIRPSSGEQFF. The genes are TRBV10-3 and TRBJ2-1; tentatively, D is TRBD2 (5 bases). The CDR3 totals 12 residues. In germline, CDR1 is ENHRY, CDR2 SYGVKD. V was shortened by 6 bases and J by 10 bases, with 13 bases between the two germline ends.

In DNA, the CDR3 is TGTGCCAGCAGCCTAGCTTTGGGACAGCCCCAGCATTTT. The encoded protein is CASSLALGQPQHF. The chain uses TRBV28 and TRBJ1-5, with D unresolved. CDR3 size: 13 residues. Germline CDR1 is MDHEN and CDR2 is SYDVKM. V was trimmed by 6 bases and J by 7 bases, leaving 13 bases between them.

This chain uses TRBV6-5 with TRBJ1-2; D is perhaps TRBD1 (5 bases). CDR1 and CDR2 from the germline V gene are MNHEY and SVGAGI. The CDR3 loop spans 11 amino acids. The CDR3 is CATLGAGENTF. In DNA, the CDR3 is TGTGCTACACTAGGGGCGGGAGAGAACACCTTC.

The CDR3 DNA reads as TGTGCCTGGAGTGTGGGGGGGGGACCCTACGAGCAGTACTTC. This translates into CAWSVGGGPYEQYF. This rearrangement joins TRBV30 to TRBJ2-7; TRBD2 matches 7 bases. CDR3 length equals 14 residues. The J segment lost 2 bases and the V segment lost 0 bases, leaving 4 bases of the junction unmatched. CDR1 and CDR2 from the germline V gene are GTSNPN and SVGIG (reference sequence).

This clone showed up just once. V is TRBV30 and J is TRBJ1-5; D is unresolved. Trimming shortened V by 0 bases and J by 2 bases, and 8 bases separated the two germline ends. The germline gives CDR1 GTSNPN, CDR2 SVGIG (reference sequence). This CDR3 spans 14 amino acids. The chain's CDR3 is CAWSVGSRNQPQHF. As DNA, the CDR3 is TGTGCCTGGAGTGTCGGGTCCCGCAATCAGCCCCAGCATTTT.

The V call is TRBV9, the J call TRBJ2-2; D is possibly TRBD2 (5 bases). V gave up 4 bases and J gave up 0 bases, with 10 bases separating them. Germline CDR1 and CDR2: SGDLS and YYNGEE. There are 15 residues in the CDR3. The CDR3 nucleotides read TGTGCCAGCAGCCCCCCCGGGGCGAACACCGGGGAGCTGTTTTTT. This gives the protein CASSPPGANTGELFF.

J is TRBJ2-3 and V is TRBV7-3, with D unresolved. The CDR3 extends over 14 amino acids. The V gene's germline CDR1 is SGHTA and CDR2 FQGTGA. The germline V and J ends were trimmed by 5 bases and 2 bases, with 11 bases remaining between them. In DNA form, the CDR3 reads TGTGCCAGCAGCCCGGGCCTACCCACAGATACGCAGTATTTT. Translated, it gives CASSPGLPTDTQYF.

The CDR3 DNA reads as TGTGCCAGCAGCTCTCGGAGGGGGCCTTTACGCAATCAGCCCCAGCATTTT. It codes for CASSSRRGPLRNQPQHF. The chain has TRBV9 and TRBJ1-5, with 7 bases that match TRBD1. The V segment lost 4 bases and the J segment 2 bases; nucleotides outside the gene matches: 12. Germline-derived CDR1 and CDR2 are SGDLS and YYNGEE. The CDR3 has 17 amino acids. The full variable domain, in which reference TRBV9 and TRBJ1-5 provide the parts outside the CDR3, is DSGVTQTPKHLITATGQRVTLRCSPRSGDLSVYWYQQSLDQGLQFLIQYYNGEERAKGNILERFSAQQFPDLHSELNLSSLELGDSALYFCASSSRRGPLRNQPQHFGDGTRLSIL.

The chain carries TRBV15 and TRBJ2-3, with D maybe TRBD2 (6 bases). This CDR3 contains 17 residues. The germline V and J ends were trimmed by 6 bases and 0 bases, with 19 bases remaining between them. Germline values: CDR1 LNHNV, CDR2 YYDKDF (reference sequence). CDR3 region: CATRGIRGTSSTDTQYF. CDR3 nucleotides: TGTGCCACCAGGGGCATCCGGGGGACGTCTAGCACAGATACGCAGTATTTT.

This chain joins TRBV7-9 and TRBJ1-1, with 7 bases matching TRBD1. V lost 5 bases and J lost 0; bases outside the gene matches: 6. The V gene's germline CDR1 is SEHNR and CDR2 FQNEAQ (reference sequence). The CDR3 loop spans 15 amino acids. CDR3 DNA sequence: TGTGCCAGCAGCGCGACAGGGAACATGAACACTGAAGCTTTCTTT. This gives the protein CASSATGNMNTEAFF. Full variable domain (remainder filled in from reference TRBV7-9 and TRBJ1-1): DTGVSQNPRHKITKRGQNVTFRCDPISEHNRLYWYRQTLGQGPEFLTYFQNEAQLEKSRLLSDRFSAERPKGSFSTLEIQRTEQGDSAMYLCASSATGNMNTEAFFGQGTRLTVV.

The chain couples TRBV28 to TRBJ1-5; 8 bases agree with TRBD1. CDR1 is MDHEN and CDR2 is SYDVKM in the germline V gene. CDR3 length: 14 amino acids. V gave up 5 bases and J gave up 5 bases; unmatched junction bases: 5. CDR3 nucleotide sequence: TGTGCCAGCAGTCCACAGGGGGAAGATCAGCCCCAGCATTTT. Translating gives CASSPQGEDQPQHF.

This clone was recorded once. The chain recombines TRBV19 with TRBJ2-2; D unresolved. Germline CDR1 LNHDA, CDR2 SQIVND (reference sequence). This CDR3 spans 14 amino acids. Trimming took off 3 bases at V and 1 base at J, with 6 bases between the two ends. Here the CDR3 reads CASSINRNTGELFF. The CDR3 DNA sequence: TGTGCCAGTAGTATTAACAGGAACACCGGGGAGCTGTTTTTT. The entire variable domain, with the rest obtained from reference TRBV19 and TRBJ2-2, is as follows: DGGITQSPKYLFRKEGQNVTLSCEQNLNHDAMYWYRQDPGQGLRLIYYSQIVNDFQKGDIAEGYSVSREKKESFPLTVTSAQKNPTAFYLCASSINRNTGELFFGEGSRLTVL.

CDR3: CASSPSFGDQPQHF. CDR3 nucleotide sequence: TGTGCCAGCAGTCCCTCGTTCGGGGATCAGCCCCAGCATTTT. The genes are TRBV6-2 or TRBV6-3 and TRBJ1-5; D gene uncertain. Germline CDR1 is MNHEY and CDR2 is SVGEGT. Trimming shortened V by 5 bases and J by 5 bases, and 13 bases separated the two germline ends. The CDR3 covers 14 residues.

This clone was observed a few times. This chain uses TRBV11-1 with TRBJ1-1, with 8 bases aligning to TRBD1. The germline gives CDR1 SGHAT, CDR2 FQDESV (reference sequence). V was clipped by 4 bases and J by 0 bases; unmatched bases: 7. The CDR3 runs 16 residues. The CDR3 here is CASSSRDRPMNTEAFF. The CDR3 bases are TGTGCCAGCAGCTCCCGGGACAGGCCTATGAACACTGAAGCTTTCTTT.

V is TRBV30 and J is TRBJ1-2, with TRBD1 identical over 8 bases. Germline V lookup: CDR1 GTSNPN, CDR2 SVGIG (reference sequence). This CDR3 is built from 13 residues. Losses at the gene ends were 7 bases for V and 4 bases for J; bases not matched to a gene: 8. The CDR3 loop is CASYPQGVYGYTF. The CDR3 DNA follows: TGTGCCTCTTACCCACAGGGGGTCTATGGCTACACCTTC.

The rearrangement links TRBV5-1 to TRBJ2-1; the match to TRBD2 covers 7 bases. Germline V CDR1 and CDR2: SGHRS, YFSETQ. V lost 4 bases to trimming and J lost 3 bases; unmatched junction nucleotides: 7. The CDR3 is 15 residues long. CDR3 coding DNA: TGCGCCAGCAGCGGGGCGGGAGTGGGCTACAATGAGCAGTTCTTC. Encoded protein: CASSGAGVGYNEQFF.

The chain combines TRBV3-1 (or the pseudogene TRBV3-2) with TRBJ1-3, with D possibly matching TRBD1 (6 bases). Trimming removed 3 bases from V and 2 bases from J, with 14 bases in between. Germline CDR1 reads LGHDT; CDR2 reads YNNKEL (reference sequence). The CDR3 sequence is 16 residues long. Here the CDR3 DNA reads TGTGCCAGCAGCCAGATCGCGGGGGGGCCTGGAAACACCATATATTTT. Amino acids: CASSQIAGGPGNTIYF.

The rearrangement uses TRBV5-1 and TRBJ2-7; 10 positions agree with TRBD2. The V gene end was trimmed by 4 bases and the J gene end by 2 bases; junction bases not matched to a gene: 9. This CDR3 region has 16 residues. From germline, CDR1 is SGHRS and CDR2 YFSETQ. The CDR3 sequence: CASSLRSGGPPYEQYF. The CDR3 nucleotides are TGCGCCAGCAGCCTCCGTAGCGGGGGGCCTCCCTACGAGCAGTACTTC. The complete variable domain, with remaining parts taken from reference TRBV5-1 and TRBJ2-7, reads KAGVTQTPRYLIKTRGQQVTLSCSPISGHRSVSWYQQTPGQGLQFLFEYFSETQRNKGNFPGRFSGRQFSNSRSEMNVSTLELGDSALYLCASSLRSGGPPYEQYFGPGTRLTVT.

J is TRBJ2-3 and V is TRBV6-6; the D is unclear. Germline V CDR1 and CDR2: MNHNY, SVGAGI (reference sequence). This CDR3 is 14 amino acids long. V gave up 0 bases and J gave up 2 bases, with 6 bases separating them. CDR3 DNA sequence: TGTGCCAGCAGTTACTCTACCCCCACAGATACGCAGTATTTT. Protein sequence: CASSYSTPTDTQYF.

The chain links TRBV6-5 to TRBJ1-1; 8 bases are shared with TRBD1. V was pared by 6 bases and J by 0 bases, with 3 bases of the junction left unmatched. Germline CDR1 and CDR2: MNHEY and SVGAGI. This CDR3 is built from 14 residues. DNA of the CDR3: TGTGCCAGCAGCCCGGGACAGGTGAACACTGAAGCTTTCTTT. Protein product: CASSPGQVNTEAFF.

The table lists this clone with a count of one. J is TRBJ2-7 and V is TRBV6-1; 9 nucleotides match TRBD2. CDR3 length equals 13 residues. Germline loops: CDR1 MNHNS, CDR2 SASEGT. Trimming took 0 bases from V and 12 from J; bases not matched to a gene: 6. The CDR3 loop reads CASSEAAGGVLYV. DNA of the CDR3: TGTGCCAGCAGTGAAGCAGCGGGAGGAGTTCTGTACGTC.

The chain combines TRBV2 with TRBJ1-1; no firm D call. The CDR3 totals 13 residues. With 4 bases removed from V and 8 bases from J, the gap between germline ends came to 14 bases. The germline CDR1 and CDR2 sequences are SNHLY and FYNNEI. The CDR3 sequence: CASSGLAALEAFF. In nucleotides, the CDR3 is TGTGCCAGCAGTGGTCTGGCAGCCCTAGAAGCTTTCTTT.

This clone has a handful of counts. The chain is built from TRBV7-9 and TRBJ2-3; 7 bases match TRBD1. This CDR3 region has 16 residues. J lost 4 bases, V lost 3 bases, and 10 bases had no gene match. CDR1 and CDR2 from the germline V gene are SEHNR and FQNEAQ (reference sequence). CDR3 DNA: TGTGCCAGCAGCTTTCCGAGGACAGGCATGGCAGATACGCAGTATTTT. It is translated as CASSFPRTGMADTQYF.